The next 24 T cell receptor beta chains were all read from a single sample in a study of regulatory T cells in long-lasting Graves disease. Time point indicated: newly diagnosed GD, antithyroid drugs for less than 3 months. With RNA extracted from PBMCs as input, the TCR library was made. According to the study, TCR beta libraries were built with iRepertoire HTBI primers and CDR3-region Arm-PCR. TCRdb independently ran MiXCR on the multiplex PCR reads; one entry per CDR3 protein. The sample carries approximately 560,000 distinct CDR3 sequences, about 16% recorded once. This same sample was also taken into another study, of T cells in Graves' hyperthyroidism and ophthalmopathy.

The specimen was peripheral blood mononuclear cells (PBMCs), collected at new diagnosis, from a patient treated with antithyroid drugs. The source of these receptors is a man younger than 30 with Graves disease.

This sequence joins TRBV2 and TRBJ2-3; tentatively, D is TRBD1 (6 bases). Germline lookup yields CDR1 SNHLY and CDR2 FYNNEI. The CDR3 length is 15 residues. Trimming pared 9 bases from V and 6 bases from J, leaving 22 bases between. This CDR3 reads CASQQGPGVSDTQYF. As DNA, the CDR3 is TGTGCCAGTCAACAGGGACCAGGGGTTTCGGATACGCAGTATTTT.

This clonotype was observed a few times. This rearrangement joins TRBV20-1 to TRBJ2-3, with D possibly TRBD1 on 6 matching bases. CDR3 length: 14 amino acids. V was trimmed by 3 bases and J by 6 bases, leaving 16 bases between them. The germline V gene has CDR1 DFQATT and CDR2 SNEGSKA (reference sequence). The DNA of the CDR3 is TGCAGTGCTAGTAGGGGGAAGGCAGGGGATACGCAGTATTTT. Translating it yields CSASRGKAGDTQYF.

This clonotype was detected a few times. The chain uses TRBV27 and TRBJ1-4, with a tentative D call TRBD1 (5 bases). The CDR3 length is 16 residues. From germline, CDR1 is MNHEY and CDR2 SMNVEV (reference sequence). V lost 4 bases and J lost 7, with 19 bases in between. The CDR3 coding sequence is TGTGCCAGCAGTTATTATACCGGGACGATGTGTGAAAAACTGTTTTTT. It codes for CASSYYTGTMCEKLFF.

This clonotype was seen at least ten times. The chain couples TRBV30 to TRBJ2-7, with D possibly TRBD1 on 6 matching bases. The CDR3 has 13 residues. V lost 1 base to trimming and J lost 4 bases, with 11 bases between them. CDR1 GTSNPN and CDR2 SVGIG come from the germline V gene (reference sequence). The CDR3 is CAWSGGLRYEQYF. The CDR3 DNA reads as TGTGCCTGGAGTGGGGGGCTGAGGTACGAGCAGTACTTC.

In its sample, this clonotype was seen many times. The chain couples TRBV11-3 to TRBJ1-1; TRBD1 matches 10 bases. The germline V gene has CDR1 SGHNT and CDR2 YENEEA. V was pared by 5 bases and J by 11 bases, with 8 bases of the junction left unmatched. This CDR3 is built from 13 residues. The chain's CDR3 is CASSPGTGAVAFF. The DNA of the CDR3 is TGTGCCAGCAGCCCCGGGACAGGGGCCGTGGCTTTCTTT.

The rearrangement uses TRBV29-1 and TRBJ1-3; TRBD1 matches 9 bases. Germline lookup yields CDR1 SQVTM and CDR2 ANQGSEA. Losses at the gene ends were 0 bases for V and 6 bases for J; bases not matched to a gene: 6. The CDR3 spans 15 residues. The CDR3 spells CSVEDPDRGANTIYF. DNA of the CDR3: TGCAGCGTTGAAGACCCGGACAGGGGAGCAAACACCATATATTTT.

There are many counts of this clonotype. The CDR3 loop reads CASSQGQGAGTEAFF. The DNA for the CDR3 is TGTGCCAGCAGCCAAGGACAGGGGGCGGGTACTGAAGCTTTCTTT. The rearrangement links TRBV5-5 to TRBJ1-1; 11 bases fit TRBD1. The CDR3 runs 15 residues. The V gene end was trimmed by 4 bases and the J gene end by 5 bases; junction bases not matched to a gene: 7. Germline values: CDR1 SGHKS, CDR2 YYEKEE (reference sequence).

This clonotype was observed many times. The chain combines TRBV30 with TRBJ2-7, with a possible D match to TRBD2 (6 bases). The CDR3 is 14 amino acids. The V gene's germline CDR1 is GTSNPN and CDR2 SVGIG (reference sequence). Between the trimmed V and J ends, which lost 3 bases and 7 bases, there was a span of 19 bases. CDR3 sequence (DNA): TGTGCCTGGAGCCTACATTCGGGGGTGGGGGAGCAGTACTTC. Protein: CAWSLHSGVGEQYF.

The CDR3 loop reads CASSWTESTYNEQFF. The CDR3, as DNA: TGTGCCAGTAGTTGGACGGAGTCGACTTACAATGAGCAGTTCTTC. V is TRBV19 and J is TRBJ2-1; no firm D call. Trimming removed 5 bases at V and 4 bases at J, with 15 bases between. CDR3 size: 15 residues. Germline V gene sequence: CDR1 LNHDA, CDR2 SQIVND (reference sequence).

The gene calls are TRBV9 and TRBJ2-1; 10 bases align to TRBD2. This CDR3 is built from 15 residues. Germline assignment: CDR1 SGDLS and CDR2 YYNGEE. Germline trimming cut 0 bases from V and 6 bases from J; bases unmatched to any gene: 3. The CDR3 DNA follows: TGTGCCAGCAGCGTAGCTAGCGGGAGTATCAATGAGCAGTTCTTC. Translating gives CASSVASGSINEQFF.

The chain uses TRBV12-3 or TRBV12-4 and TRBJ1-5; no reliable D call. Trimming took 3 bases from V and 4 from J, leaving 4 bases between them. The CDR3 extends over 12 amino acids. The CDR3 DNA is TGTGCCAGCAGTTTTGAGAATCAGCCCCAGCATTTT. Protein product: CASSFENQPQHF.

The chain couples TRBV19 to TRBJ2-2, with D unresolved. Germline assignment: CDR1 LNHDA and CDR2 SQIVND (reference sequence). The CDR3 covers 15 residues. Deletions cut 4 bases from V and 4 bases from J, with 13 bases between. CDR3 nucleotides: TGTGCCAGTAGTACCGGGCCCAATCCCACCGGGGAGCTGTTTTTT. Translating gives CASSTGPNPTGELFF.

This clonotype was detected only a few times. The V gene is TRBV7-8, the J gene TRBJ2-7, with 8 bases lining up with TRBD2. Germline lookup yields CDR1 SGHVS and CDR2 FQNEAQ. The CDR3 spans 15 residues. After removal of 3 bases from V and 7 bases from J, the junction contained 11 bases not matched to a gene. CDR3: CASSLRGALQGEQYF. The CDR3, as DNA: TGTGCCAGCAGCTTGCGGGGGGCCCTCCAAGGGGAGCAGTACTTC.

This clonotype was counted only a few times. The chain has TRBV29-1 and TRBJ2-5; TRBD2 might be the D (6 bases). The CDR3 is made up of 12 amino acids. The germline V and J ends were trimmed by 6 bases and 2 bases, with 10 bases remaining between them. The germline gives CDR1 SQVTM, CDR2 ANQGSEA. The CDR3 DNA reads as TGCAGCGTGGGGGGTGGACAAGAGACCCAGTACTTC. It is translated as CSVGGGQETQYF.

This clonotype has more than one count but fewer than ten. CDR3: CASTPGQGVDQPQHF. For the CDR3, the DNA is TGTGCCAGTACCCCAGGGCAGGGGGTGGATCAGCCCCAGCATTTT. V usage is TRBV19 and J usage is TRBJ1-5, with TRBD1 matching 7 bases. V gave up 7 bases and J gave up 5 bases; unmatched junction bases: 11. The CDR3 sequence is 15 residues long. The germline V gene has CDR1 LNHDA and CDR2 SQIVND (reference sequence).

This clonotype appeared many times. The J gene is TRBJ2-4, the V gene TRBV12-3 or TRBV12-4, with 9 bases identical to TRBD2. This CDR3 spans 16 amino acids. The trim removed 2 bases at V and 8 bases at J, leaving 10 bases unmatched. This chain's CDR3 is CASSLLAGGPMDIQYF. In DNA form, the CDR3 reads TGTGCCAGCAGTTTACTTGCGGGAGGGCCGATGGACATTCAGTACTTC.

In its sample, this clonotype was seen many times. V usage is TRBV29-1 and J usage is TRBJ2-3, with D perhaps TRBD1 (6 bases). From germline, CDR1 is SQVTM and CDR2 ANQGSEA. V lost 7 bases and J lost 3, with 23 bases in between. The CDR3 length is 16 residues. DNA of the CDR3: TGCAGCGCTTTTGGCTCCCCCAGGGGCAGGACAGATACGCAGTATTTT. As protein: CSAFGSPRGRTDTQYF.

The V and J genes are TRBV9 and TRBJ2-1, with D perhaps matching TRBD2 (6 bases). CDR3 length: 15 amino acids. Germline assignment: CDR1 SGDLS and CDR2 YYNGEE. Trimming shortened V by 4 bases and J by 0 bases, and 11 bases separated the two germline ends. The CDR3 is CASSHLAVSYNEQFF. In DNA form, the CDR3 reads TGTGCCAGCAGCCACTTAGCGGTCTCCTACAATGAGCAGTTCTTC.

The chain employs TRBV20-1 and TRBJ2-1; the D is unclear. Per the germline V gene, CDR1 is DFQATT and CDR2 is SNEGSKA (reference sequence). Deletions cut 2 bases from V and 3 bases from J, with 14 bases between. The CDR3 runs to 15 residues. CDR3: CSARMGLGFYNEQFF. The CDR3 DNA follows: TGCAGTGCTAGAATGGGGTTAGGGTTCTACAATGAGCAGTTCTTC.

The J gene is TRBJ2-7, the V gene TRBV10-3; 8 bases line up with TRBD2. CDR1 is ENHRY, CDR2 SYGVKD, per germline. The V segment lost 10 bases and the J segment 2 bases; nucleotides outside the gene matches: 10. CDR3 length equals 14 residues. CDR3: CATRLSGTTYEQYF. The CDR3 DNA is TGTGCCACAAGGCTTAGCGGGACCACCTACGAGCAGTACTTC.

This clonotype was seen many times. The chain links TRBV6-1 to TRBJ2-1, with D tentatively TRBD2 (6 bases). The DNA matches TRBJ2-5 better at its end, which makes the J call doubtful. The CDR3 runs 16 residues. Germline CDR1 reads MNHNS; CDR2 reads SASEGT. The CDR3 DNA reads as TGTGCCAGCAGTGAAGCGGGACTGGGGATGTCAGAGACCCAGTACTTC. Its translation: CASSEAGLGMSETQYF.

This clonotype was counted between two and nine times. The V gene is TRBV11-2, the J gene TRBJ1-4; tentatively, D is TRBD1 (5 bases). In germline, CDR1 is SGHAT, CDR2 FQNNGV. With 3 bases removed from V and 0 bases from J, the gap between germline ends came to 8 bases. CDR3 length: 15 amino acids. The CDR3 DNA is TGTGCCAGCAGCTTGGGGGATGCAACTAATGAAAAACTGTTTTTT. It yields the protein CASSLGDATNEKLFF.

This clonotype occurred a few times. The chain combines TRBV3-1 with TRBJ1-5, with D unclear. V lost 5 bases, J lost 11 bases, and 13 bases lay in between. CDR1 and CDR2 from the germline V gene are LGHDT and YNNKEL (reference sequence). This CDR3 is 12 amino acids long. CDR3 sequence: CASSNAVGAQHF. The CDR3 DNA follows: TGTGCCAGCAGCAACGCAGTCGGGGCCCAGCATTTT.

This clonotype was detected ten times or more. The J gene is TRBJ2-2, the V gene TRBV24-1, with no clear D. The germline V and J ends were trimmed by 2 bases and 7 bases, with 7 bases remaining between them. CDR1 KGHDR and CDR2 SFDVKD come from the germline V gene. CDR3 size: 13 residues. Here the CDR3 DNA reads TGTGCCACCAGTGATTGGGCGATCGGGGAGCTGTTTTTT. Translation gives CATSDWAIGELFF.